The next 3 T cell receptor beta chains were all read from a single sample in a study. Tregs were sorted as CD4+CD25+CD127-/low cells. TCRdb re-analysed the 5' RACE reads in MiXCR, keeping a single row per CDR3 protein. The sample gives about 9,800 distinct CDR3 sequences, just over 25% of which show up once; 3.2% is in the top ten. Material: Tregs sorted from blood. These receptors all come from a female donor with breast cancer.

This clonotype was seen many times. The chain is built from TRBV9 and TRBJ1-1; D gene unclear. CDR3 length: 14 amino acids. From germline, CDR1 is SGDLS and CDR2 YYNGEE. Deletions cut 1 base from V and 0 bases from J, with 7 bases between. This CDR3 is CASSVLPMNTEAFF. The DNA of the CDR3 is TGTGCCAGCAGCGTATTGCCTATGAACACTGAAGCTTTCTTT. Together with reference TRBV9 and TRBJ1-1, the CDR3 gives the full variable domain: DSGVTQTPKHLITATGQRVTLRCSPRSGDLSVYWYQQSLDQGLQFLIQYYNGEERAKGNILERFSAQQFPDLHSELNLSSLELGDSALYFCASSVLPMNTEAFFGQGTRLTVV.

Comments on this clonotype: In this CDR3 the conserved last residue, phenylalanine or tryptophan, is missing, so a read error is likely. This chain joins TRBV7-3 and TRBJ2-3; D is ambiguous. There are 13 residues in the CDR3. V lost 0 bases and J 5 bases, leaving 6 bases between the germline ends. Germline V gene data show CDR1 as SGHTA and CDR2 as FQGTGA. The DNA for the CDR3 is TGTGCCAGCAGCTTAACAACTGGAGATACGCAGTATTCT. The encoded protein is CASSLTTGDTQYS.

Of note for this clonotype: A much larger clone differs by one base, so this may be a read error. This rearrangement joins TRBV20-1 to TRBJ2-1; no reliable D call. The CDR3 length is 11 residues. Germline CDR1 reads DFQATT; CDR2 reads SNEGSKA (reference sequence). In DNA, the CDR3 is TGCAGTGCTAGTCTGCGGAATGGGCAGTTCTTC. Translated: CSASLRNGQFF.